A single sample is the source of the 18 T cell receptor beta chains below, sequenced in a study of blood T cell repertoires in COVID-19. TCRdb's table, derived via immunoSEQ multiplex PCR, lists solely in-frame clones and lacks some. The data show some 70,000 clones, roughly 85% seen once. Sequencing used peripheral blood. These receptors were obtained from a woman in her sixties with acute or convalescent COVID-19.

The gene calls are TRBV4-1 and TRBJ1-2, with 7 bases that match TRBD1. The CDR3 has 17 amino acids. CDR1 is MGHRA, CDR2 YSYEKL, per germline. The ends lost 1 base at V and 10 bases at J; junction bases unmatched: 18. CDR3 region: CASSQALRNRGQRFYTF. The CDR3 bases are TGCGCCAGCAGCCAAGCGTTAAGAAACCGGGGACAGAGGTTCTACACCTTC.

The CDR3 is CASSDPIRAGRSEAFF. CDR3 sequence (DNA): TGTGCCAGCAGTGACCCTATCCGGGCAGGGAGGTCTGAAGCTTTCTTT. The genes are TRBV6-1 and TRBJ1-1; D is perhaps TRBD1 (5 bases). The germline gives CDR1 MNHNS, CDR2 SASEGT. The V gene lost 3 bases and the J gene lost 6 bases, with 20 bases spanning the gap. The CDR3 totals 16 residues.

The chain employs TRBV7-8 and TRBJ1-1; TRBD1 matches at 9 bases. CDR3 length equals 18 residues. Germline V gene sequence: CDR1 SGHVS, CDR2 FQNEAQ. With 1 base clipped from V and 0 bases from J, the junction kept 9 bases outside the gene matches. The CDR3 region is CASSLGGGQGKMNTEAFF. In DNA form, the CDR3 reads TGTGCCAGCAGCTTAGGAGGGGGACAGGGAAAAATGAACACTGAAGCTTTCTTT. The full variable domain, rest sourced from reference TRBV7-8 and TRBJ1-1, is GAGVSQSPRYKVAKRGQDVALRCDPISGHVSLFWYQQALGQGPEFLTYFQNEAQLDKSGLPSDRFFAERPEGSVSTLKIQRTQQEDSAVYLCASSLGGGQGKMNTEAFFGQGTRLTVV.

V is TRBV7-9 and J is TRBJ1-2; unclear D gene. V gave up 3 bases and J gave up 1 base, with 6 bases separating them. CDR1 and CDR2 from the germline V gene are SEHNR and FQNEAQ (reference sequence). There are 13 residues in the CDR3. The CDR3 nucleotides read TGTGCCAGCAGCTTGCAGGATAACTATGGCTACACCTTC. It codes for CASSLQDNYGYTF.

The gene calls are TRBV10-3 and TRBJ2-1, with D tentatively TRBD2 (5 bases). V was shortened by 11 bases and J by 0 bases, with 17 bases between the two germline ends. The CDR3 totals 15 residues. Germline assignment: CDR1 ENHRY and CDR2 SYGVKD. CDR3 sequence (DNA): TGTGCCTCCCGAGCGGCCATGAGCTCCTACAATGAGCAGTTCTTC. Protein sequence: CASRAAMSSYNEQFF.

This clone occurred a few times. The gene calls are TRBV29-1 and TRBJ1-1, with D unclear. Trimming shortened V by 7 bases and J by 0 bases, and 9 bases separated the two germline ends. CDR3 length: 12 residues. CDR1 and CDR2 from the germline V gene are SQVTM and ANQGSEA. This CDR3 reads CSGRDLNTEAFF. The CDR3 DNA follows: TGCAGCGGTAGAGATCTGAACACTGAAGCTTTCTTT.

The chain recombines TRBV7-9 with TRBJ1-6, with TRBD1 identical over 7 bases. Germline CDR1 reads SEHNR; CDR2 reads FQNEAQ (reference sequence). The J segment lost 1 base and the V segment lost 2 bases, leaving 2 bases of the junction unmatched. The CDR3 contains 16 residues. The CDR3, as DNA: TGTGCCAGCAGCTTACCAGGGGGTTCCTATAATTCACCCCTCCACTTT. It yields the protein CASSLPGGSYNSPLHF. The whole variable domain, filled in from reference TRBV7-9 and TRBJ1-6, reads DTGVSQNPRHKITKRGQNVTFRCDPISEHNRLYWYRQTLGQGPEFLTYFQNEAQLEKSRLLSDRFSAERPKGSFSTLEIQRTEQGDSAMYLCASSLPGGSYNSPLHFGNGTRLTVT.

The rearrangement uses TRBV19 and TRBJ2-1; 7 positions match TRBD2. The CDR3 runs 15 residues. Germline values: CDR1 LNHDA, CDR2 SQIVND (reference sequence). The CDR3 bases are TGTGCATGCCGGGGTGGCGGGGGAGTTGGAAATGAGCAGTTCTTC. Its protein is CACRGGGGVGNEQFF.

The chain combines TRBV2 with TRBJ2-1, with 9 bases identical to TRBD1. The CDR3 sequence is 14 residues long. J lost 9 bases, V lost 4 bases, and 7 bases had no gene match. CDR1 and CDR2 (germline): SNHLY, FYNNEI. DNA of the CDR3: TGTGCCAGCAGTGCCGGGACAGGGATTAGTGAGCAGTTCTTC. Protein sequence: CASSAGTGISEQFF.

This clone was observed a handful of times. The rearrangement joins TRBV9 to TRBJ2-7, with 13 bases fitting TRBD2. The ends lost 4 bases at V and 4 bases at J; junction bases unmatched: 8. The CDR3 extends over 16 amino acids. Germline assignment: CDR1 SGDLS and CDR2 YYNGEE. In DNA, the CDR3 is TGTGCCAGCAGCCCTAGATGGACTAGCGGGAGTTACGAGCAGTACTTC. Translation: CASSPRWTSGSYEQYF.

The CDR3 loop reads CASSLGGESYEQYF. As DNA, the CDR3 is TGTGCCAGCAGCTTAGGCGGGGAGTCCTACGAGCAGTACTTC. The J gene is TRBJ2-7, the V gene TRBV7-2; maybe TRBD2 (6 bases). V lost 1 base, J lost 1 base, and 8 bases lay in between. Germline-derived CDR1 and CDR2 are SGHTA and FQGNSA. This CDR3 spans 14 amino acids.

The V gene is TRBV3-1 (or the pseudogene TRBV3-2), the J gene TRBJ1-2, with TRBD1 matching 7 bases. V lost 6 bases and J lost 2; bases outside the gene matches: 12. The germline gives CDR1 LGHDT, CDR2 YNNKEL (reference sequence). The CDR3 loop spans 16 amino acids. CDR3 amino acids: CASSKQEGAINYGYTF. Here the CDR3 DNA reads TGTGCCAGCAGTAAACAGGAGGGGGCAATCAACTATGGCTACACCTTC.

The chain is built from TRBV5-6 and TRBJ1-6; 9 bases line up with TRBD1. The CDR3 length is 15 residues. After removal of 5 bases from V and 7 bases from J, the junction contained 7 bases not matched to a gene. Per germline, CDR1 SGHDT and CDR2 YYEEEE. The CDR3 DNA reads TGTGCCAGCAGACTACAGGGGGCGAGGAATTCACCCCTCCACTTT. Translating gives CASRLQGARNSPLHF.

The genes are TRBV6-1 and TRBJ2-7; 8 bases match TRBD1. In germline, CDR1 is MNHNS, CDR2 SASEGT. This CDR3 is 16 amino acids long. After removal of 2 bases from V and 3 bases from J, the junction contained 9 bases not matched to a gene. The CDR3 protein is CASSEPRGQVNYEQYF. DNA of the CDR3: TGTGCCAGCAGTGAACCCCGGGGACAGGTAAACTACGAGCAGTACTTC.

This chain joins TRBV18 and TRBJ1-2; D not resolved. The germline V gene has CDR1 KGHSH and CDR2 LQKENI. This CDR3 contains 13 residues. V was clipped by 3 bases and J by 14 bases, with 19 bases between them. CDR3 DNA sequence: TGTGCCAGCTCACCCACCCCCCAGGCTGGAACTACCTTC. It yields the protein CASSPTPQAGTTF. The full variable domain, its missing parts supplied by reference TRBV18 and TRBJ1-2, is NAGVMQNPRHLVRRRGQEARLRCSPMKGHSHVYWYRQLPEEGLKFMVYLQKENIIDESGMPKERFSAEFPKEGPSILRIQQVVRGDSAAYFCASSPTPQAGTTFGSGTRLTVV.

The chain recombines TRBV9 with TRBJ1-3; D gene ambiguous. V was clipped by 0 bases and J by 0 bases, with 7 bases between them. The CDR3 sequence is 15 residues long. CDR1 SGDLS and CDR2 YYNGEE come from the germline V gene. CDR3 sequence reads: CASSVVGGSGNTIYF. CDR3 sequence (DNA): TGTGCCAGCAGCGTAGTTGGAGGCTCTGGAAACACCATATATTTT.

This chain uses TRBV6-1 with TRBJ1-4; a possible D gene is TRBD1 (6 bases). V lost 3 bases and J 10 bases, leaving 15 bases between the germline ends. The CDR3 length is 14 residues. Per germline, CDR1 MNHNS and CDR2 SASEGT. The CDR3: CASSETGFVGKLFF. The CDR3 bases are TGTGCCAGCAGTGAGACAGGCTTCGTGGGAAAACTGTTTTTT.

The chain is built from TRBV7-9 and TRBJ1-1, with D maybe TRBD1 (5 bases). CDR1 is SEHNR, CDR2 FQNEAQ, per germline (reference sequence). Trimming left V 0 bases short and J 1 base short, with 9 bases between. This CDR3 is 15 amino acids long. The CDR3 DNA sequence: TGTGCCAGCAGCTTAGCTTTCCAGGGGAACACTGAAGCTTTCTTT. Its translation is CASSLAFQGNTEAFF.